The 3 T cell receptor beta chains below were found in one sample sequenced in a study of beta chain features in type 1 diabetes. The authors reverse transcribed all of the isolated RNA, so sequencing captured expressed TCRB transcripts. The protocol was immunoSEQ multiplex PCR, while the TCRdb copy is restricted to in-frame clones and leaves out a portion. Of about 210,000 clones in the sample, roughly 11% are singletons; the top ten hold over 1%. Specimen: central memory CD4+ T cells from blood. These receptors came from a man in his late teens or twenties in good health.

This clone has just a few counts. The genes are TRBV30 and TRBJ2-7; 16 nucleotides match TRBD2. The junction had 10 bases not matched to a gene; V was cut back by 2 bases and J by 3 bases. Germline V lookup: CDR1 GTSNPN, CDR2 SVGIG (reference sequence). The CDR3 is 18 amino acids. In DNA, the CDR3 is TGTGCCTGGAGTAAGGGACTAGCGGGAGGGCCAGGCCTCTACGAGCAGTACTTC. This codes for CAWSKGLAGGPGLYEQYF. The full variable domain, completed using reference TRBV30 and TRBJ2-7, is SQTIHQWPATLVQPVGSPLSLECTVEGTSNPNLYWYRQAAGRGLQLLFYSVGIGQISSEVPQNLSASRPQDRQFILSSKKLLLSDSGFYLCAWSKGLAGGPGLYEQYFGPGTRLTVT.

This clone was seen many times. This chain joins TRBV30 and TRBJ1-1; 10 bases line up with TRBD1. V trimming: 4 bases; J trimming: 11 bases; junction bases outside the gene matches: 4. Germline CDR1 reads GTSNPN; CDR2 reads SVGIG (reference sequence). The CDR3 has 11 residues. In nucleotides, the CDR3 is TGTGCCTGGAAGGACAGGGGGAGCGCTTTCTTT. Amino acids: CAWKDRGSAFF.

This clone has ten or more counts. The chain joins TRBV5-1 to TRBJ2-1; 7 positions agree with TRBD2. Germline V lookup: CDR1 SGHRS, CDR2 YFSETQ. The CDR3 length is 14 residues. V shed 4 bases, J shed 8 bases, and the junction held 9 bases outside the gene matches. The CDR3 nucleotides read TGCGCCAGCAGCAAGGGACTAACTAAGGATGAGCAGTTCTTC. This codes for CASSKGLTKDEQFF.